The T cell receptor beta chain under discussion was sequenced for a study of shared clonotypes between healthy human individuals (dated by TCRdb to 2018 to 2021). About the study as a whole: The cohort included three men and a couple of women between 18 and 49 years of age. For each donor, CD4 naive and CD4 memory were each run on three plates, CD8 naive on two plates, and CD8 memory on one plate. To estimate repertoire size and how much clonotype sharing occurs between individuals, the study deeply sequenced the blood TCR repertoires of about 5 healthy adults. Libraries were prepared and TCR repertoires were sequenced by different laboratories using diverse techniques, in order to increase sequencing depth and limit assay-specific biases. Each donor's leukapheresis produced roughly between roughly 0.85 and 9 billion PBMCs.

CD8 naive samples were obtained by positive selection for CCR7 among CD45RO-negative cells, yielding a CD45RA+CCR7+ population from which TemRA cells were excluded. The donors were healthy, HIV-negative adults with no recently reported acute infections or vaccinations. All donors were Caucasian adults living in Nashville, Tennessee, USA. Blood was obtained by leukapheresis, after which PBMCs were separated by Ficoll-Histopaque density gradient centrifugation and cryopreserved in liquid nitrogen vapor phase. Analytical flow cytometry was used to check the purity and quantity of each magnetically sorted T cell population. From each sorted fraction, genomic DNA was isolated and quantified by UV absorbance on a Nanodrop 2000c. Using the deep immunoSEQ assay, multiplex PCR amplified TCR CDR3 regions from genomic DNA. For each cell subset, the extracted genomic DNA was distributed evenly across all wells of several immunoSEQ 96-well plates, and each plate served as one replicate. For sorted subsets, around 0.2 ug genomic DNA, equal to 30,000 to 35,000 T cell genomes, was loaded into each replicate PCR. The purified libraries were quantified using a Qubit 3.0 fluorometer, sized with a Bioanalyzer 2100, and then quantified again using the KAPA Library Quantification kit. Every immunoSEQ 96-well plate was sequenced on a dedicated single-read 150-cycle Illumina NextSeq 550 flow cell. The authors' analysis ran thus. Because only junctional sequences without quality scores were contained in the immunoSEQ output, filtering matching that applied to full-length reads could not be performed. To assign V/J genes and CDR3, sequences were annotated using PyIR, a Python wrapper for IgBLAST v1.9, with IMGT germline references. Reads were filtered out if the reads had weak V/J assignments (E-value above 1e-6), no CDR3, stop codons, out-of-frame junctions, or ambiguous translated residues. V3J clonotypes were defined as sequences sharing the same inferred V gene, J gene, and CDR3 amino acid sequence. To compute the percentage overlap between repertoires, the number of shared unique clonotypes was divided by the size of the smaller repertoire. Repertoire richness was assessed with RTK rarefaction, the Chao1 estimator, and Recon v2.1 estimates of unobserved clonotypes. OLGA was used to compute generation probabilities for all TCRbeta clonotypes that the gDNA method yielded from a few donors. TCRdb provides this immuneACCESS table in a form limited to in-frame rearrangements. Some clones are lacking; in checked studies, under half of them reflect an unresolved V gene, and why the rest are absent is not known. The DNA gave D and trimming, while V, J and clone size come from that table. Present in this sample are hundreds of thousands of clones, around 95% of which were seen just once. The ten top clones hold over 0.1% of the sample.

The paper as a whole reports these results and caveats: When several donors were compared, the shared fraction of clonotypes was 5% to 6.5% for naive CD4, around 3.6% for naive CD8, roughly 2.5% for memory CD4, and 0.35% to 0.5% for memory CD8. Because the study included only a small number of donors, the genetic and exposure-history diversity represented was limited. Pairwise subsampling indicated that sequencing depth was expected to affect the degree of clonotype sharing among donors. Even with the large sequencing depth, rarefaction of the sorted-subset datasets indicated that sequencing was incomplete. Naive subsets generally had larger estimated clonotype richness than memory subsets did. Sampling was limited to blood, and TCR repertoires in tissue likely differ from TCR repertoires in blood. Clonotypes shared by all four sorted-subset donors showed higher generation probabilities than non-shared clonotypes.

From a lookup of the germline V gene, CDR1 and CDR2 are SGHRS and YFSETQ. Clipping removes 4 bases from V and 9 bases from J, with 3 as the unmatched junction base count. CDR3 length: 12 amino acids, cysteine to phenylalanine. Solely the CDR3 DNA is kept, with 36 bases framed from the first base. Comment on this clone: Its antigen has not been determined. Within one base of it there is no much larger clone, and no base qualities were kept.

Rearrangement joined TRBV5-1 to TRBJ2-1, and 8 bases in between align with TRBD2. The sample comprised naive CD8+ T cells sorted from blood. The cell subset or site label for this specimen denotes: CD45RA+CCR7+. This TCR came from a woman aged 30 to 39 in good health. The CDR3 reads CASSPTSGEQFF. The DNA is TGCGCCAGCAGCCCTACTAGCGGTGAGCAGTTCTTC.